These T cell receptor beta chains were read from a single sample in a study of response to subunit inactivated influenza vaccine. TCRdb re-analysed the RT-PCR reads in MiXCR, keeping a single row per CDR3 protein. The top ten hold approximately 30% of the sample, which has some 150,000 distinct CDR3 sequences, roughly 12% seen once. Separately, the same data were catalogued under a study of T cells expressing NK-cell markers.

The sequenced sample was CD8+ T cells sorted from PBMCs, obtained 12 days after vaccination. These receptors all come from a man aged 45 to 65 who received an inactivated influenza vaccine. Each CDR3 is given with its conserved first and last residue. D genes are given only for firm matches. Size values are once, few and many counts, or a class for expanded clones, and some rows have none.

.	TRBV29-1	16	TRBJ2-2	few	CSVIILRQENTGELFF	TGCAGCGTTATTATTCTGAGACAGGAGAACACCGGGGAGCTGTTTTTT
.	TRBV6-5	13	TRBJ1-1	.	CASSYLGRSEAFF	TGTGCCAGCAGTTACCTAGGACGGTCTGAAGCTTTCTTT
TRBD2	TRBV5-1	15	TRBJ2-1	many	CASSTLAGGWDEQFF	TGCGCCAGCAGCACCTTAGCGGGAGGCTGGGATGAGCAGTTCTTC
.	TRBV6-5	17	TRBJ2-5	.	CASSYSSSDRFQETQYF	TGTGCCAGCAGTTACTCGAGTAGCGACAGATTTCAAGAGACCCAGTACTTC
.	TRBV28	17	TRBJ2-3	few	CASSFSLATPRTDTQYF	TGTGCCAGCAGTTTTTCTCTTGCGACCCCCCGCACAGATACGCAGTATTTT
.	TRBV7-9	11	TRBJ2-7	.	CASSPIYEQYF	TGTGCCAGCAGCCCAATCTACGAGCAGTACTTC
.	TRBV14	14	TRBJ2-7	few	CASTTTRGGYEQYF	TGTGCCAGCACCACAACACGGGGTGGCTACGAGCAGTACTTC
.	TRBV9	17	TRBJ2-7	many	CASSVGGARTENYEQYF	TGTGCCAGCAGCGTAGGAGGGGCGAGGACAGAGAACTACGAGCAGTACTTC
TRBD2	TRBV5-5	16	TRBJ2-7	few	CASSRTSKPSTYEQYF	TGTGCCAGCAGCAGGACTAGCAAGCCCTCTACCTACGAGCAGTACTTC
.	TRBV5-5	14	TRBJ1-1	many	CASSRDTRYTEAFF	TGTGCCAGCAGCAGGGACACTAGGTACACTGAAGCTTTCTTT
.	TRBV6-2/TRBV6-3	14	TRBJ1-1	.	CASSVGGLNTEAFF	TGTGCCAGCAGCGTTGGGGGGTTGAACACTGAAGCTTTCTTT
.	TRBV6-1	13	TRBJ1-2	many	CASRPVENYGYTF	TGTGCCAGCAGGCCGGTGGAGAACTATGGCTACACCTTC
TRBD2	TRBV12-3/TRBV12-4	15	TRBJ2-7	.	CASRDSSGLLYEQYF	TGTGCCAGCAGGGACTCTAGCGGGTTGCTCTACGAGCAGTACTTC
.	TRBV27	18	TRBJ2-1	few	CASSFTPPVGSSYNEQFF	TGTGCCAGCAGTTTTACCCCCCCAGTGGGGAGCTCCTACAATGAGCAGTTCTTC
.	TRBV7-9	13	TRBJ1-3	.	CASSRPDVGTIYF	TGTGCCAGCAGCCGACCCGACGTAGGGACCATATATTTT
.	TRBV4-2	13	TRBJ1-2	many	CASSHENNYGYTF	TGTGCCAGCAGCCACGAGAATAACTATGGCTACACCTTC
.	TRBV5-4	12	TRBJ2-7	.	CASSLIEGEQYF	TGTGCCAGCAGCTTGATAGAAGGCGAGCAGTACTTC
TRBD2	TRBV7-9	15	TRBJ2-5	.	CASSQWGGAGETQYF	TGTGCCAGCAGCCAGTGGGGAGGGGCCGGGGAGACCCAGTACTTC
.	TRBV7-9	12	TRBJ1-4	few	CASSLSGEKLFF	TGTGCCAGCAGCTTATCTGGTGAAAAACTGTTTTTT
.	TRBV4-1	13	TRBJ2-5	.	CASSQELAQTQYF	TGCGCCAGCAGCCAAGAACTAGCACAGACCCAGTACTTC
TRBD1	TRBV11-2	13	TRBJ2-3	few	CASSGTGSDTQYF	TGTGCCAGCAGCGGGACAGGGTCAGATACGCAGTATTTT
TRBD2	TRBV15	18	TRBJ2-1	few	CATSRDPFDSGMVNEQFF	TGTGCCACCAGCAGAGACCCCTTTGATAGCGGGATGGTTAATGAGCAGTTCTTC
.	TRBV4-3	15	TRBJ1-4	.	CASSQRGWSREKLFF	TGCGCCAGCAGCCAAAGGGGTTGGAGTCGTGAAAAACTGTTTTTT
.	TRBV29-1	11	TRBJ2-7	.	CSVLGIYEQYF	TGCAGCGTTCTGGGGATCTACGAGCAGTACTTC
TRBD2	TRBV27	16	TRBJ2-1	.	CASSPSGTSVYNEQFF	TGTGCCAGCAGTCCCTCGGGGACTAGCGTATACAATGAGCAGTTCTTC
.	TRBV20-1	14	TRBJ2-3	many	CSATTETRTDTQYF	TGCAGTGCTACGACAGAGACACGCACAGATACGCAGTATTTT
.	TRBV7-9	12	TRBJ2-1	.	CASSPGQNEQFF	TGTGCCAGCAGCCCAGGTCAGAATGAGCAGTTCTTC
TRBD1	TRBV7-8	15	TRBJ2-3	.	CASSSRDRVSDTQYF	TGTGCCAGCAGCTCCCGGGACAGGGTGTCAGATACGCAGTATTTT
.	TRBV12-3/TRBV12-4	13	TRBJ2-1	few	CASSRDNYNEQFF	TGTGCCAGCAGTAGGGACAACTACAATGAGCAGTTCTTC
.	TRBV30	12	TRBJ2-7	few	CAWSPTSYEQYF	TGTGCCTGGAGTCCAACATCCTACGAGCAGTACTTC
.	TRBV10-3	14	TRBJ2-5	.	CAISEVGFQETQYF	TGTGCCATCAGTGAAGTCGGATTCCAAGAGACCCAGTACTTC
TRBD2	TRBV6-1	17	TRBJ2-3	.	CASSVPTSAYSTDTQYF	TGTGCCAGCAGCGTACCGACTAGCGCCTATAGCACAGATACGCAGTATTTT
.	TRBV6-2/TRBV6-3	13	TRBJ2-7	few	CASSPLGQHEQYF	TGTGCCAGCAGTCCCCTTGGACAGCACGAGCAGTACTTC
TRBD2	TRBV7-6	17	TRBJ2-3	.	CASTQGLAGGPTDTQYF	TGTGCCAGCACCCAAGGATTAGCGGGAGGACCCACAGATACGCAGTATTTT
TRBD2	TRBV11-2	17	TRBJ2-1	few	CASSSNWDYGSRNEQFF	TGTGCCAGCAGCTCTAACTGGGACTATGGTTCCAGGAATGAGCAGTTCTTC
TRBD2	TRBV29-1	13	TRBJ2-7	.	CSVTGTSGYEQYF	TGCAGCGTAACCGGGACTAGCGGCTACGAGCAGTACTTC
TRBD1	TRBV12-3/TRBV12-4	15	TRBJ1-2	.	CASTPFGTGANGYTF	TGTGCCAGCACCCCCTTCGGGACAGGGGCTAATGGCTACACCTTC
.	TRBV29-1	12	TRBJ1-2	few	CSVGGPAYGYTF	TGCAGCGTTGGGGGCCCGGCCTATGGCTACACCTTC
TRBD2	TRBV9	16	TRBJ2-1	once	CASSAGTSGERNEQFF	TGTGCCAGCAGCGCCGGGACTAGCGGGGAGAGGAATGAGCAGTTCTTC
.	TRBV28	11	TRBJ2-7	few	CASRETGELYF	TGTGCCAGCAGGGAGACAGGCGAGCTGTACTTC
.	TRBV6-1	14	TRBJ1-6	.	CASRQGSYNSPLHF	TGTGCCAGCAGGCAGGGGTCGTATAATTCACCCCTCCACTTT
.	TRBV3-1	17	TRBJ2-7	.	CASSPFSGQETSYEQYF	TGTGCCAGCAGCCCGTTTTCCGGCCAGGAGACCTCCTACGAGCAGTACTTC
.	TRBV7-8	13	TRBJ1-1	.	CASSLTLNTEAFF	TGTGCCAGCAGCCTTACTTTGAACACTGAAGCTTTCTTT
.	TRBV7-9	12	TRBJ2-7	few	CASTDNSYEQYF	TGTGCCAGCACCGACAACTCCTACGAGCAGTACTTC
.	TRBV12-3/TRBV12-4	14	TRBJ2-5	few	CASSLRSEGETQYF	TGTGCCAGCAGTTTAAGATCCGAGGGAGAGACCCAGTACTTC
.	TRBV3-1	16	TRBJ2-6	few	CASSQDGGAGANVLTF	TGTGCCAGCAGCCAAGATGGGGGCGCTGGGGCCAACGTCCTGACTTTC
.	TRBV12-3/TRBV12-4	15	TRBJ1-4	.	CASSPRIGVDEKLFF	TGTGCCAGCAGCCCGCGGATTGGGGTTGATGAAAAACTGTTTTTT
TRBD2	TRBV6-2/TRBV6-3	17	TRBJ2-5	few	CASIGLAGGQGQETQYF	TGTGCCAGCATCGGACTAGCGGGAGGACAGGGACAAGAGACCCAGTACTTC
TRBD1	TRBV7-9	15	TRBJ1-1	.	CASSILQGLSTEAFF	TGTGCCAGCAGCATTCTACAGGGGTTGAGCACTGAAGCTTTCTTT
.	TRBV27	15	TRBJ1-1	few	CASNYGGLRGTEAFF	TGTGCCAGCAATTATGGGGGGTTGCGGGGCACTGAAGCTTTCTTT
.	TRBV5-1	14	TRBJ2-7	few	CASSLPDSRYEQYF	TGCGCCAGCAGCCTCCCGGACAGCCGCTACGAGCAGTACTTC
.	TRBV14	16	TRBJ2-7	.	CASSLLWAPHTAEQYF	TGTGCCAGCAGCCTCCTCTGGGCGCCCCATACGGCCGAGCAGTACTTC
.	TRBV6-1	17	TRBJ2-1	.	CASSPEFGGQDYNEQFF	TGTGCCAGCAGTCCGGAGTTTGGGGGGCAGGACTACAATGAGCAGTTCTTC
TRBD2	TRBV27	15	TRBJ2-7	.	CASGPAGGPLYEQYF	TGTGCCAGCGGCCCTGCGGGGGGCCCCCTCTACGAGCAGTACTTC
.	TRBV20-1	11	TRBJ2-7	.	CSARLGVEQYF	TGCAGTGCTAGGCTAGGCGTCGAGCAGTACTTC
TRBD2	TRBV29-1	14	TRBJ2-1	few	CSVYGLASDNEQFF	TGCAGCGTCTACGGACTAGCCAGCGACAATGAGCAGTTCTTC
.	TRBV7-9	14	TRBJ2-5	many	CASSLVASAETQYF	TGTGCCAGCAGCTTAGTTGCTAGCGCAGAGACCCAGTACTTC
.	TRBV7-2	14	TRBJ2-1	few	CASSSFSNYNEQFF	TGTGCCAGCAGCTCTTTTTCCAATTACAATGAGCAGTTCTTC
TRBD2	TRBV5-6	13	TRBJ2-1	.	CASSSTSDNEQFF	TGTGCCAGCAGCTCAACTAGCGACAATGAGCAGTTCTTC